These 10 T cell receptor beta chains were all obtained from the same sample, sequenced in a study of blood T cell repertoires in COVID-19. The assay was immunoSEQ multiplex PCR, and TCRdb's table has in-frame clones only and misses some. There are under 350,000 clones in the sample; about nine tenths occur only once, and about 2.4% lies in the top ten. Sequencing was performed on PBMCs or T cells enriched from blood (not recorded which). These receptors all stem from a man aged 60 to 75 who had recovered from COVID-19.

This sequence joins TRBV6-5 and TRBJ1-4; D possibly corresponds to TRBD1 (5 bases). The CDR3 length is 13 residues. V lost 10 bases, J lost 8 bases, and 17 bases lay in between. CDR1 MNHEY and CDR2 SVGAGI come from the germline V gene. As DNA, the CDR3 is TGTGCCACTCGGGGGGGACTTAGGGAAAAACTGTTTTTT. Translating gives CATRGGLREKLFF.

This clone has only a few counts. The J gene is TRBJ1-1, the V gene TRBV5-1; D perhaps matches TRBD1 (5 bases). The germline V and J ends were trimmed by 2 bases and 0 bases, with 8 bases remaining between them. The germline V gene encodes CDR1 SGHRS and CDR2 YFSETQ. The CDR3 totals 14 residues. The chain's CDR3 is CASSFDSLNTEAFF. Here the CDR3 DNA reads TGCGCCAGCAGCTTTGACAGCCTGAACACTGAAGCTTTCTTT. The variable domain in full, completed from reference TRBV5-1 and TRBJ1-1, reads KAGVTQTPRYLIKTRGQQVTLSCSPISGHRSVSWYQQTPGQGLQFLFEYFSETQRNKGNFPGRFSGRQFSNSRSEMNVSTLELGDSALYLCASSFDSLNTEAFFGQGTRLTVV.

Concerning this clone: The identical CDR3 is also encoded by other nucleotide sequences in the sample. The V gene is TRBV7-9, the J gene TRBJ2-1; D is uncertain. From germline, CDR1 is SEHNR and CDR2 FQNEAQ (reference sequence). CDR3 length equals 13 residues. Trimming pared 5 bases from V and 0 bases from J, leaving 5 bases between. The CDR3 sequence is CASSPSSYNEQFF. CDR3 sequence (DNA): TGTGCCAGCAGCCCGAGCTCCTACAATGAGCAGTTCTTC. Combining the CDR3 with reference TRBV7-9 and TRBJ2-1 gives the whole variable domain DTGVSQNPRHKITKRGQNVTFRCDPISEHNRLYWYRQTLGQGPEFLTYFQNEAQLEKSRLLSDRFSAERPKGSFSTLEIQRTEQGDSAMYLCASSPSSYNEQFFGPGTRLTVL.

This chain joins TRBV2 and TRBJ2-1; 8 bases match TRBD1. Germline CDR1 is SNHLY and CDR2 is FYNNEI. The junction had 1 base not matched to a gene; V was cut back by 10 bases and J by 5 bases. This CDR3 has 11 residues. The DNA of the CDR3 is TGTGCCACGACAGGGGACAATGAGCAGTTCTTC. Translated, it gives CATTGDNEQFF.

There are a few counts of this clone. J is TRBJ2-7 and V is TRBV5-1; 10 bases are a match to TRBD1. In germline, CDR1 is SGHRS, CDR2 YFSETQ. The J segment lost 5 bases and the V segment lost 1 base, leaving 12 bases of the junction unmatched. There are 17 residues in the CDR3. The CDR3 DNA follows: TGCGCCAGCAGCTTGAAGAGACCGGGACAGGGGTCAAACGAGCAGTACTTC. It specifies CASSLKRPGQGSNEQYF.

The chain uses TRBV5-1 and TRBJ1-3; possible D gene TRBD1, 6 bases. The germline V gene has CDR1 SGHRS and CDR2 YFSETQ. V lost 4 bases to trimming and J lost 3 bases, with 14 bases between them. The CDR3 covers 15 residues. The CDR3 loop is CASSLVGTIGNTIYF. CDR3 bases: TGCGCCAGCAGCCTCGTTGGGACAATTGGAAACACCATATATTTT.

This clone was picked up one time. This chain joins TRBV29-1 and TRBJ1-4, with TRBD1 identical over 7 bases. This CDR3 is 12 amino acids long. V shed 7 bases, J shed 4 bases, and the junction held 3 bases outside the gene matches. CDR1 is SQVTM, CDR2 ANQGSEA, per germline. In nucleotides, the CDR3 is TGCAGCGCACGACAGGGTAATGAAAAACTGTTTTTT. Translated: CSARQGNEKLFF.

The J gene is TRBJ2-2, the V gene TRBV11-3, with 9 bases aligning to TRBD1. Germline CDR1 is SGHNT and CDR2 is YENEEA. The CDR3 contains 15 residues. Trimming at V came to 1 base and at J to 6 bases, leaving 3 bases not matched to a gene. The CDR3 protein is CASSLVQGAAGELFF. In DNA form, the CDR3 reads TGTGCCAGCAGCTTAGTACAGGGGGCTGCCGGGGAGCTGTTTTTT.

The rearrangement links TRBV28 to TRBJ1-2, with TRBD1 as a possible D gene (6 bases). Per the germline V gene, CDR1 is MDHEN and CDR2 is SYDVKM. The V end was cut by 7 bases, the J end by 7 bases, with 25 bases between. The CDR3 consists of 16 residues. Written as DNA, the CDR3 is TGTGCCAGCACCTCAGGGCAGGGGAGTTTGTTTCTTGGCTACACCTTC. Translating it yields CASTSGQGSLFLGYTF.

This clone was counted only a few times. V is TRBV5-4 and J is TRBJ1-3; D call uncertain. Trimming took off 1 base at V and 0 bases at J, with 5 bases between the two ends. The CDR3 extends over 14 amino acids. Looked up from germline, CDR1 is SGHNT and CDR2 is YYREEE (reference sequence). This CDR3 is CASSLPGSGNTIYF. DNA for the CDR3: TGTGCCAGCAGCTTGCCGGGCTCTGGAAACACCATATATTTT.